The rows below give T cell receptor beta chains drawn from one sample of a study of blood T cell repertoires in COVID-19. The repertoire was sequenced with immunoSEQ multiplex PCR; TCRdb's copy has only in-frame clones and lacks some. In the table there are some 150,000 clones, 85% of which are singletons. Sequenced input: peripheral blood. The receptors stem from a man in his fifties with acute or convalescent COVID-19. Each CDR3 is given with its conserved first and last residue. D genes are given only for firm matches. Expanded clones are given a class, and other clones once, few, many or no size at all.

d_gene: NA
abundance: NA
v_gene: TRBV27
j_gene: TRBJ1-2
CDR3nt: TGTGCCAGCAGTATACAGGGTGGGGTGGCAACGGGCTACACCTTC
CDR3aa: CASSIQGGVATGYTF

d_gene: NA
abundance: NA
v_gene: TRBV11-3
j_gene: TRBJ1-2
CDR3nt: TGTGCCAGCAGCTTAGTTGACAGATCCTTTTATGGCTACACCTTC
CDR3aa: CASSLVDRSFYGYTF

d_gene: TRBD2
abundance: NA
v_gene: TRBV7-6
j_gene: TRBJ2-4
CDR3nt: TGTGCCAGCAGCTTAGGTGGGGGGGACAAAAACATTCAGTACTTC
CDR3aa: CASSLGGGDKNIQYF

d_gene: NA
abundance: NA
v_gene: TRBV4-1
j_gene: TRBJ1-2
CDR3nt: TGCGCCAGCAGCCATCAGACCGACCTATCGGGAGCTAACTATGGCTACACCTTC
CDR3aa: CASSHQTDLSGANYGYTF

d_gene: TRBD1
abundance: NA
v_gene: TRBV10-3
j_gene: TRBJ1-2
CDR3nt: TGTGCCATCAGTCTTAACAGGGGGCGGGATGGCTACACCTTC
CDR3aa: CAISLNRGRDGYTF

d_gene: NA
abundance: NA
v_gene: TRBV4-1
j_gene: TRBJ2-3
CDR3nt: TGCGCCAGCAGCCCTACAGAAGGATTTAGCACAGATACGCAGTATTTT
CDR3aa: CASSPTEGFSTDTQYF

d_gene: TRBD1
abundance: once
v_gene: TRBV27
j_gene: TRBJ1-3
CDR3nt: TGTGCCAGCGGTCGACAGGGGACAAACACCATATATTTT
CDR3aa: CASGRQGTNTIYF

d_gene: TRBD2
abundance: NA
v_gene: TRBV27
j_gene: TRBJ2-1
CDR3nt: TGTGCCAGCAGTTCTGGGACTAGCGGGAAGAATGAGCAGTTCTTC
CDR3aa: CASSSGTSGKNEQFF

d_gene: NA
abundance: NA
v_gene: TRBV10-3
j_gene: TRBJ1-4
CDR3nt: TGTGCCATCAGTGATTTCCTTAATGAAAAACTGTTTTTT
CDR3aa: CAISDFLNEKLFF

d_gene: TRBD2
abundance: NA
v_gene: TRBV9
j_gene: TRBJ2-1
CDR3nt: TGTGCCAGCAGCGGACCCCAGACTAGCGGGCCAAGGAATGAGCAGTTCTTC
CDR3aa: CASSGPQTSGPRNEQFF

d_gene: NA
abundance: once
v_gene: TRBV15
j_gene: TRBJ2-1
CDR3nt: TGTGCCACCAGAGAGGGGAGGAGAGACAATGAGCAGTTCTTC
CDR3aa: CATREGRRDNEQFF

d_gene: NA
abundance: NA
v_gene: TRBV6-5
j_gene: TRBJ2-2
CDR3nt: TGTGCCAGCAGCATGTCCGCAGCGAACACCGGGGAGCTGTTTTTT
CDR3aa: CASSMSAANTGELFF

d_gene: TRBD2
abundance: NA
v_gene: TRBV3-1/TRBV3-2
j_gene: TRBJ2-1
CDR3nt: TGTGCCAGCAGCCAAGGGCCTAGCGGGAGGGATGAGCAGTTCTTC
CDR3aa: CASSQGPSGRDEQFF

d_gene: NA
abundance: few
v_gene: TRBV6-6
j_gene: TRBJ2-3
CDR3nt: TGTGCCAGCAGTTACTCGAGGGCGATAGATACGCAGTATTTT
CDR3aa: CASSYSRAIDTQYF

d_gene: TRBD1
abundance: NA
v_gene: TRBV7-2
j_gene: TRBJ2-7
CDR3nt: TGTGCCAGCAGCTTAGGCCCCGGGACAGGGTCCTACGAGCAGTACTTC
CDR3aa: CASSLGPGTGSYEQYF

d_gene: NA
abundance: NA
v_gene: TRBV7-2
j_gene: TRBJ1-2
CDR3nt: TGTGCCAGCACCCTCGGACCCCAGGGTGGCTACACCTTC
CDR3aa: CASTLGPQGGYTF

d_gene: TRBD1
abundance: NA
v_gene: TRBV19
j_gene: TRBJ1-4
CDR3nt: TGTGCCAGTACTACTGGACAGGGCCGGGAAAAACTGTTTTTT
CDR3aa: CASTTGQGREKLFF

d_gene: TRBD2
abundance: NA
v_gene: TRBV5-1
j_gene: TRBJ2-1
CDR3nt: TGCGCCAGCAGCTTGAAAGCGGGAGCCTACAATGAGCAGTTCTTC
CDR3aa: CASSLKAGAYNEQFF

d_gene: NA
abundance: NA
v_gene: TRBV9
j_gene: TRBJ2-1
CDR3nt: TGTGCCAGCAGCGTCCGGGACAAAGAGGAGCAGTTCTTC
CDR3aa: CASSVRDKEEQFF

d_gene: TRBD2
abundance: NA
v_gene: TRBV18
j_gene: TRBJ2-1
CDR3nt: TGTGCCAGCTCACCAAGGACTAGCGGGGGGGTATACAATGAGCAGTTCTTC
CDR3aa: CASSPRTSGGVYNEQFF

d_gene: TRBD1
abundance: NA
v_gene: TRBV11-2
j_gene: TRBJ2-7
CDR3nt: TGTGCCAGCAGCCTGGGACAGTCCTACGAGCAGTACTTC
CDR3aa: CASSLGQSYEQYF

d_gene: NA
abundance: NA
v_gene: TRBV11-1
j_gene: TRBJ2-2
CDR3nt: TGTGCCAGCAGCTTAAGCGTGGGAGAACGGACCGGGGAGCTGTTTTTT
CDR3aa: CASSLSVGERTGELFF

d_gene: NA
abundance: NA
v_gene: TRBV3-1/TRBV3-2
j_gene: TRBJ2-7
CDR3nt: TGTGCCAGCAGCCCTAGTGCGGGGAACCCCTACGAGCAGTACTTC
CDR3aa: CASSPSAGNPYEQYF